This TCR beta chain comes out of a study of neurological immune-mediated disorders. Study-level findings and limits: While HTLV-1-associated myelopathy showed the greatest TCR clonal expansion, multiple sclerosis showed the least, falling below healthy controls.

The cDNA was produced through 5'RACE with 10-nucleotide random UMIs. TCRdb passed the 5' RACE reads through MiXCR, listing each CDR3 protein once. The sample yields over 50,000 distinct CDR3 sequences, about 5.2% seen once. This clonotype was counted many times. Its antigen is as yet unknown. V was clipped by 0 bases and J by 5 bases, with 12 bases between them. Germline assignment: CDR1 SGHRS and CDR2 YFSETQ. CDR3 length equals 14 residues. The receptor was isolated from a human donor with multiple sclerosis. The donor label of this sample is uncertain. Sequencing input: PBMCs. V usage is TRBV5-1 and J usage is TRBJ2-7; D possibly uses TRBD1 or TRBD2 (5 bases each). CDR3 sequence (DNA): TGCGCCAGCAGCTTGGCTGGGACGCTAGACGAGCAGTACTTC. Translation: CASSLAGTLDEQYF.